Below, 30 T cell receptor beta chains from the same sample are listed, as sequenced in a study of response to subunit inactivated influenza vaccine. TCRdb reprocessed the RT-PCR reads via MiXCR and lists one record per CDR3 protein. The table has around 750,000 distinct CDR3 sequences, roughly 20% seen once. The sequences come from PBMCs from blood, collected 4 to 6 days after vaccination. These receptors were obtained from a man over 45 who received an inactivated influenza vaccine.

This chain joins TRBV12-3 or TRBV12-4 and TRBJ1-4, with a tentative D call TRBD1 (6 bases). This CDR3 is built from 14 residues. V gave up 5 bases and J gave up 7 bases, with 14 bases separating them. The chain's CDR3 is CASSPRGGFEKLFF. The DNA of the CDR3 is TGTGCCAGCAGTCCCAGGGGAGGTTTTGAAAAACTGTTTTTT.

The chain combines TRBV6-2 or TRBV6-3 with TRBJ2-7; 12 bases fit TRBD2. This CDR3 contains 15 residues. The germline V gene encodes CDR1 MNHEY and CDR2 SVGEGT. The V and J ends lost 0 bases and 7 bases, in that order; junction bases with no gene match: 4. This chain's CDR3 is CASSYSTSGRFEQYF. The CDR3 DNA reads TGTGCCAGCAGTTACTCGACTAGCGGGAGATTTGAGCAGTACTTC.

The chain employs TRBV20-1 and TRBJ2-7; 7 bases align to TRBD2. The CDR3 runs to 16 residues. With V trimmed by 0 bases and J by 2 bases, 10 bases remained unmatched. Germline V gene data show CDR1 as DFQATT and CDR2 as SNEGSKA (reference sequence). CDR3 DNA: TGCAGTGCTAGAGATCTGCGGGGGAGAAACACCTACGAGCAGTACTTC. Amino acid sequence: CSARDLRGRNTYEQYF.

V gene TRBV20-1 combines with J gene TRBJ2-1, with unresolved D. This CDR3 has 14 residues. Germline CDR1 reads DFQATT; CDR2 reads SNEGSKA (reference sequence). V was clipped by 0 bases and J by 6 bases, with 12 bases between them. DNA of the CDR3: TGCAGTGCTAGAGATTTGACCCGTAGCAATGAGCAGTTCTTC. This translates into CSARDLTRSNEQFF.

The chain links TRBV12-3 or TRBV12-4 to TRBJ2-5; TRBD2 might be the D (6 bases). CDR3 size: 12 residues. Trimming cost V 6 bases and J 9 bases, with 14 bases left between them. Here the CDR3 reads CASSQTSEPQYF. CDR3 in DNA: TGTGCCAGCAGCCAGACTAGTGAACCCCAGTACTTC.

This clonotype has a handful of counts. The chain is built from TRBV6-4 and TRBJ2-3, with 11 bases matching TRBD2. Germline CDR1 reads MRHNA; CDR2 reads SNTAGT. V was clipped by 6 bases and J by 1 base; unmatched bases: 9. CDR3 length: 17 amino acids. The CDR3 coding sequence is TGTGCCAGCAGCGGCGGACTAGCGGGCGGTGGCACAGATACGCAGTATTTT. Amino acids: CASSGGLAGGGTDTQYF.

The rearrangement uses TRBV7-2 and TRBJ1-6; D gene unclear. CDR1 SGHTA and CDR2 FQGNSA come from the germline V gene. The CDR3 totals 16 residues. The V and J ends lost 2 bases and 0 bases respectively, with 8 bases between them. CDR3 in DNA: TGTGCCAGCAGCTTATTGTTAAGCTCCTATAATTCACCCCTCCACTTT. Translation: CASSLLLSSYNSPLHF.

This clonotype was observed a few times. V is TRBV20-1 and J is TRBJ2-3, with 15 bases matching TRBD2. Germline V lookup: CDR1 DFQATT, CDR2 SNEGSKA (reference sequence). The ends lost 5 bases at V and 6 bases at J; junction bases unmatched: 6. The CDR3 contains 15 residues. The CDR3 here is CSAYGLAGGRDTQYF. For the CDR3, the DNA is TGCAGTGCTTATGGACTAGCGGGAGGGCGGGATACGCAGTATTTT.

In this sample, this clonotype turned up a few times. The chain links TRBV12-3 or TRBV12-4 to TRBJ1-2; tentatively, D is TRBD1 (6 bases). The CDR3 sequence is 17 residues long. The V and J ends lost 4 bases and 0 bases respectively, with 18 bases between them. The CDR3: CASSSSVGTLTNYGYTF. In DNA form, the CDR3 reads TGTGCCAGCAGTTCCAGTGTAGGGACACTTACTAACTATGGCTACACCTTC.

This clonotype has a handful of counts. This chain links TRBV28 with TRBJ2-4; TRBD1 is a possible D gene (6 bases). Between the trimmed V and J ends, which lost 9 bases and 6 bases, there was a span of 12 bases. The CDR3 runs 12 residues. CDR1 and CDR2 (germline): MDHEN, SYDVKM. The CDR3 bases are TGTGCCAGTTTTACAGGGTTAAACATTCAGTACTTC. Residues: CASFTGLNIQYF.

The CDR3 here is CASSPLGQALVELFF. The CDR3 nucleotides are TGTGCCAGCAGTCCCCTAGGACAGGCGCTAGTGGAGCTGTTTTTT. The chain recombines TRBV28 with TRBJ2-2; 7 bases line up with TRBD1. Germline CDR1 and CDR2: MDHEN and SYDVKM. V trimming: 5 bases; J trimming: 10 bases; junction bases outside the gene matches: 13. The CDR3 has 15 amino acids. The full variable domain, completed using reference TRBV28 and TRBJ2-2, is DVKVTQSSRYLVKRTGEKVFLECVQDMDHENMFWYRQDPGLGLRLIYFSYDVKMKEKGDIPEGYSVSREKKERFSLILESASTNQTSMYLCASSPLGQALVELFFGEGSRLTVL.

V usage is TRBV11-2 and J usage is TRBJ2-1; possibly TRBD2 for D (6 bases). The CDR3 contains 16 residues. The germline V gene has CDR1 SGHAT and CDR2 FQNNGV. V was shortened by 7 bases and J by 6 bases, with 22 bases between the two germline ends. The CDR3 protein is CASTQDPGGAPNEQFF. The DNA of the CDR3 is TGTGCCAGCACCCAAGACCCAGGCGGGGCCCCCAATGAGCAGTTCTTC. Drawing the rest from reference TRBV11-2 and TRBJ2-1, the complete variable domain is EAGVAQSPRYKIIEKRQSVAFWCNPISGHATLYWYQQILGQGPKLLIQFQNNGVVDDSQLPKDRFSAERLKGVDSTLKIQPAKLEDSAVYLCASTQDPGGAPNEQFFGPGTRLTVL.

The chain links TRBV7-2 to TRBJ1-1; 8 nucleotides agree with TRBD1. This CDR3 is 16 amino acids long. Germline V lookup: CDR1 SGHTA, CDR2 FQGNSA. J lost 2 bases, V lost 3 bases, and 8 bases had no gene match. The CDR3 sequence: CASSFLATGVNTEAFF. CDR3 DNA sequence: TGTGCCAGCAGCTTTCTCGCGACAGGGGTTAACACTGAAGCTTTCTTT.

This clonotype was seen many times. This chain joins TRBV20-1 and TRBJ1-2; 7 bases agree with TRBD1. The CDR3 totals 14 residues. V was pared by 3 bases and J by 5 bases, with 9 bases of the junction left unmatched. CDR1 is DFQATT and CDR2 is SNEGSKA in the germline V gene (reference sequence). CDR3: CSARGIQGKYGYTF. For the CDR3, the DNA is TGCAGTGCTAGGGGAATACAGGGGAAATATGGCTACACCTTC.

V and J are TRBV5-6 and TRBJ2-7; D is perhaps TRBD2 (6 bases). The CDR3 length is 15 residues. Germline V gene lookup returns CDR1 SGHDT and CDR2 YYEEEE. Trimming pared 2 bases from V and 0 bases from J, leaving 12 bases between. The CDR3 spells CASSFGGGTSYEQYF. DNA of the CDR3: TGTGCCAGCAGCTTCGGTGGGGGGACCTCCTACGAGCAGTACTTC.

The rearrangement joins TRBV20-1 to TRBJ1-2; 9 positions match TRBD1. Trimming removed 1 base from V and 1 base from J; junction bases left unmatched: 13. This CDR3 region has 18 residues. Germline loops: CDR1 DFQATT, CDR2 SNEGSKA (reference sequence). The CDR3 here is CSARATGTGYYDNYGYTF. In DNA form, the CDR3 reads TGCAGTGCTAGAGCCACCGGGACAGGGTATTATGATAACTATGGCTACACCTTC.

The gene calls are TRBV4-3 and TRBJ2-3; 8 bases are a match to TRBD1. CDR3 size: 17 residues. Germline CDR1 reads LGHNA; CDR2 reads YSLEER. Losses at the gene ends were 0 bases for V and 1 base for J; bases not matched to a gene: 6. The CDR3 spells CASSQDPTGVGTDTQYF. The CDR3, as DNA: TGCGCCAGCAGCCAAGACCCGACAGGGGTAGGCACAGATACGCAGTATTTT.

Concerning this clonotype: Being one base from a much bigger clone, this may be a read error. The chain links TRBV10-3 to TRBJ1-6; a possible D gene is TRBD1 (5 bases). The CDR3 runs 13 residues. Germline CDR1 is ENHRY and CDR2 is SYGVKD. CDR3 nucleotide sequence: TGTGCCATCAATGAGTCGACAGTTTCACCCCTCCACTTT. Amino acid sequence: CAINESTVSPLHF.

A few counts support this clonotype. This chain links TRBV20-1 with TRBJ2-7; perhaps TRBD1 as D (6 bases). Germline V gene data show CDR1 as DFQATT and CDR2 as SNEGSKA (reference sequence). The CDR3 runs to 15 residues. V lost 6 bases and J 7 bases, leaving 25 bases between the germline ends. The CDR3 bases are TGCAGTGCCCAAACCGGACTGGGGGCTGGGCGGGAGCAGTACTTC. It yields the protein CSAQTGLGAGREQYF.

The V and J genes are TRBV20-1 and TRBJ2-7; D unclear. V lost 6 bases to trimming and J lost 0 bases, with 15 bases between them. CDR1 and CDR2 from the germline V gene are DFQATT and SNEGSKA (reference sequence). This CDR3 region has 14 residues. The CDR3 DNA reads TGCAGTGCCAAGAGCCAGTTGAGCTCCTACGAGCAGTACTTC. Amino acids: CSAKSQLSSYEQYF.

The sample holds one count of this clonotype. CDR3 nucleotides: TGTGCCAGCAGCTTATTAACCGGGGGAATGACAGATACGCAGTATTTT. Its protein is CASSLLTGGMTDTQYF. This sequence joins TRBV7-9 and TRBJ2-3; tentative D call: TRBD2 (6 bases). Germline assignment: CDR1 SEHNR and CDR2 FQNEAQ (reference sequence). V dropped 2 bases and J dropped 3 bases, with 15 bases sitting between them. CDR3 length: 16 residues.

The chain uses TRBV5-1 and TRBJ2-5; 8 bases map to TRBD1. This CDR3 is built from 17 residues. Trimming took 0 bases from V and 7 from J; bases not matched to a gene: 14. CDR1 SGHRS and CDR2 YFSETQ come from the germline V gene. CDR3 bases: TGCGCCAGCAGCTTGGATATGTCGGCAGGGGGCGCGGGGACCCAGTACTTC. Translating gives CASSLDMSAGGAGTQYF.

The CDR3 here is CASSYALIAGGPSSYNEQFF. CDR3 sequence (DNA): TGTGCCAGCAGTTACGCTCTAATCGCGGGAGGGCCGAGCTCCTACAATGAGCAGTTCTTC. The V gene is TRBV6-2 or TRBV6-3, the J gene TRBJ2-1; 9 bases are a match to TRBD2. Losses at the gene ends were 2 bases for V and 0 bases for J; bases not matched to a gene: 14. The germline V gene encodes CDR1 MNHEY and CDR2 SVGEGT. CDR3 length: 20 residues.

This clonotype showed up many times. The chain carries TRBV6-2 or TRBV6-3 and TRBJ2-7; 8 bases match TRBD2. From germline, CDR1 is MNHEY and CDR2 SVGEGT. The CDR3 spans 16 residues. Trimming took 0 bases from V and 5 from J; bases not matched to a gene: 9. This chain's CDR3 is CASSYSSRGGPDEQYF. The CDR3, as DNA: TGTGCCAGCAGTTACTCAAGCCGGGGGGGCCCCGACGAGCAGTACTTC.

The gene calls are TRBV24-1 and TRBJ1-2; weak D call: TRBD1 (5 bases). The CDR3 contains 12 residues. Trimming took 7 bases from V and 6 from J, leaving 11 bases between them. CDR1 is KGHDR and CDR2 is SFDVKD in the germline V gene. The CDR3 DNA sequence: TGTGCCACCAGCAAGGGGAGTAATGGCTACACCTTC. This gives the protein CATSKGSNGYTF.

A few counts support this clonotype. This chain joins TRBV7-9 and TRBJ1-1; D uncertain. The germline V gene encodes CDR1 SEHNR and CDR2 FQNEAQ (reference sequence). CDR3 length: 13 residues. Trimming pared 1 base from V and 9 bases from J, leaving 12 bases between. The CDR3 DNA sequence: TGTGCCAGCAGCTTAGTAGAGACCAGCCAAGCTTTCTTT. Protein product: CASSLVETSQAFF.

The chain's CDR3 is CATSDLTQGAATGELFF. DNA of the CDR3: TGTGCCACCAGTGATTTGACACAGGGGGCGGCCACCGGGGAGCTGTTTTTT. This sequence joins TRBV24-1 and TRBJ2-2; 9 bases align to TRBD1. The CDR3 is made up of 17 amino acids. The germline CDR1 and CDR2 sequences are KGHDR and SFDVKD. Trimming cost V 0 bases and J 4 bases; bases outside gene matches: 5.

The chain employs TRBV18 and TRBJ2-6; tentatively, D is TRBD1 (5 bases). The length of the CDR3 is 17 residues. The ends were cut back, 3 bases at V and 2 bases at J, with 14 bases in the middle. Germline CDR1 is KGHSH and CDR2 is LQKENI. CDR3 nucleotides: TGTGCCAGCTCACCCCGTTTCGGCAGGGCTGGGGCCAACGTCCTGACTTTC. Translated: CASSPRFGRAGANVLTF.

The table lists this clonotype with a few counts. CDR3 DNA: TGTGCCGTCCGGGACAGGCTTGATAGGGACTATGGCTACACCTTC. Translation gives CAVRDRLDRDYGYTF. V usage is TRBV27 and J usage is TRBJ1-2; 8 positions match TRBD1. The CDR3 runs to 15 residues. Germline-derived CDR1 and CDR2 are MNHEY and SMNVEV (reference sequence). V shed 11 bases and J 3 bases; nucleotides not matched to a gene: 14.

The chain recombines TRBV12-3 or TRBV12-4 with TRBJ2-1; D ambiguous. The CDR3 is 14 amino acids. V was trimmed by 5 bases and J by 6 bases, leaving 14 bases between them. The CDR3 DNA follows: TGTGCCAGCAGTCCAGATTATGGTTTCAATGAGCAGTTCTTC. It specifies CASSPDYGFNEQFF.